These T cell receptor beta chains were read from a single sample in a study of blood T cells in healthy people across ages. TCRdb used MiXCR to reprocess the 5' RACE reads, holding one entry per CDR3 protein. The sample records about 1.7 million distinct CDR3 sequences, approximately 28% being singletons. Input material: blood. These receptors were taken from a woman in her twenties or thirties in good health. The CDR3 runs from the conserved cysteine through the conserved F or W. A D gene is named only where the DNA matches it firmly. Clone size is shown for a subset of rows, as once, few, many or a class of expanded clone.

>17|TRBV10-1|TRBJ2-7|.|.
TGCGCCAGCAGGGGGCCCCTGCATCCGGCCGACTCCTACGAGCAGTACTTC
CASRGPLHPADSYEQYF
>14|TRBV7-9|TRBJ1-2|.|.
TGTGCCATCCATGTCGGGGGCTCTAACTATGGCTACACCTTC
CAIHVGGSNYGYTF
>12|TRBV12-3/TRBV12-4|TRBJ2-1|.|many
TGTGCCAGCAGTTCCCGACCCCGGAGGGAGTTCTTC
CASSSRPRREFF
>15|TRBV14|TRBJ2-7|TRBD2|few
TGTGCCAGCAGCCAGGCGCTAGCGGGGCAATACGAGCAGTACTTC
CASSQALAGQYEQYF
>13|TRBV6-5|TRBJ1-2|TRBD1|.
TGTGCCAGCCGGAAGGGGGCCCTCTATGGCTACACCTTC
CASRKGALYGYTF
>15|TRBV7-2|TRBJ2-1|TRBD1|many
TGTGCCAGCAGCGCCCGGGACAGGGCCGACAATGAGCAGTTCTTC
CASSARDRADNEQFF
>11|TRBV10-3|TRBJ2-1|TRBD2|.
TGTGCCATCGGGAGGGCCGAGGGGCAGTTCTTC
CAIGRAEGQFF
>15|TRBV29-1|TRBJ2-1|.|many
TGCAGCATCATAACGGGAGAAGCCTCCTACAATGAGCAGTTCTTC
CSIITGEASYNEQFF
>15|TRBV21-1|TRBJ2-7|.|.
TGTGCCAGCAGCAATCCCCGTCGTCAAGGGGACGAGCAGTACTTC
CASSNPRRQGDEQYF
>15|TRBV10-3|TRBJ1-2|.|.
TGTGCCATCAGTGACGTAGGAGACAGCACCTATGGCTACACCTTC
CAISDVGDSTYGYTF
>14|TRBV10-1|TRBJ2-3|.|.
TGCGCCAGCAGTGAGTCGGCCCAGGGGGATACGCAGTATTTT
CASSESAQGDTQYF
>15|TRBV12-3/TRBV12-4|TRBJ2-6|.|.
TGTGCCAGCAGCATGACCCTCTCTGGGGCCAACGTCCTGACTTTC
CASSMTLSGANVLTF
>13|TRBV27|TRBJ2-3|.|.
TGTGCCAGCAGTTCATACAGGGTAGATACGCAGTATTTT
CASSSYRVDTQYF
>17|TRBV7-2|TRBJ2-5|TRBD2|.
TGTGCCAGCAGCTTAGAACTCCTGGGTAGCGGGAGACAGACCCAGTACTTC
CASSLELLGSGRQTQYF
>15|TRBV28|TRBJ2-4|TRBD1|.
TGTGCCAGCAGTGGCCCGGGACAGGGGGCTAAAGAGCAGTACTTC
CASSGPGQGAKEQYF
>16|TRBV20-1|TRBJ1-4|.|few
TGCAGTGCAGCAAATAGACCGGACCTCCGGGGTGAAAAACTGTTTTTT
CSAANRPDLRGEKLFF
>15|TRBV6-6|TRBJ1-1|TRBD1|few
TGTGCCAGCAGTTACCCGGGGACAGGGGACACTGAAGCTTTCTTT
CASSYPGTGDTEAFF
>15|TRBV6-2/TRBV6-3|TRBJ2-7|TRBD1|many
TGTGCCAGCAGCCCAGGGACAGGGAAAGGGGACGAGCAGTACTTC
CASSPGTGKGDEQYF
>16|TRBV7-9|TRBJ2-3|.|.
TGTGCCAGCAGCGGGATCCTGGGACCAAGCACAGATACGCAGTATTTT
CASSGILGPSTDTQYF
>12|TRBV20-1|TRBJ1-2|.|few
TGCAGTGCGCGGACTCATAAATTCTCTAACACCTTC
CSARTHKFSNTF
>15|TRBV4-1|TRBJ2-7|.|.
TGCGCCAGCAGCCTTCAACGGACAGCCTACAATGAGCAGTACTTC
CASSLQRTAYNEQYF
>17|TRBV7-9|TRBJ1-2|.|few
TGTGCCAGCAGCTCCAGGAGAACGATCACGGCCGCGGGCGGCTACACCTTC
CASSSRRTITAAGGYTF
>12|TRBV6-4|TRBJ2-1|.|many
TGTGCCAGCAGTGACGGGAGGAGAGAGCAGTTCTTC
CASSDGRREQFF
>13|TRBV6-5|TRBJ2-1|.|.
TGTGCCAGCAGTAAGCGGCAGGCCGGTGAGCAGTTCTTC
CASSKRQAGEQFF
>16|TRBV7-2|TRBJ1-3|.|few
TGTGCCAGCAGCCCGCCGGGATTCTCCTCTGGAAACACCATATATTTT
CASSPPGFSSGNTIYF
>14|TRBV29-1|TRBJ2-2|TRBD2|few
TGCAGCGTTCAAGGGAGGGGAGACACCGGGGAGCTGTTTTTT
CSVQGRGDTGELFF
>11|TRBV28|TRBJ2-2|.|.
TGTGCCAGCAGTTTTCGCGGGGAGCTGTTTTTT
CASSFRGELFF
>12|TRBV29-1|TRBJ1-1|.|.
TGCAGCGTGGGTCTCCACACATTTGAAGCTTTCTTT
CSVGLHTFEAFF
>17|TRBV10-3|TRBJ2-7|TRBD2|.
TGTGCCATCAGTGCAGGCTACGGGCGCGGGAGCCTAAACGAGCAGTACTTC
CAISAGYGRGSLNEQYF
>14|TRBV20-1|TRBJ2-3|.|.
TGCAGTGCTAGAGAAGAGACATACACAGATACGCAGTATTTT
CSAREETYTDTQYF
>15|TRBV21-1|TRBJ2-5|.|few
TGTGCCAGCAGCAAAGGTTGGGAGGCAAAAGAGACCCAGTACTTC
CASSKGWEAKETQYF
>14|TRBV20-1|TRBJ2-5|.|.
TGCAGTGCTAGATCAGAGTATGGGACAGAGACCCAGTACTTC
CSARSEYGTETQYF
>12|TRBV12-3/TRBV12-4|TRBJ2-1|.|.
TGTGCCAGCAGTTTTAGGGTTGATGAGCAGTTCTTC
CASSFRVDEQFF
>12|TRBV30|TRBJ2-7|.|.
TGTGCCTGGAGTGAGGTCGTCTACGAGCAGTACTTC
CAWSEVVYEQYF
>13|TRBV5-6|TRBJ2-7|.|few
TGTGCCAGCAGCACCGCCCGACGCTACGAGCAGTACTTC
CASSTARRYEQYF
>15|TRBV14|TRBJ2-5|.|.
TGTGCCAGCAGCCAAGATTTTCGGCAGGGGGAGACCCAGTACTTC
CASSQDFRQGETQYF
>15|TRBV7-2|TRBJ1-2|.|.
TGTGCCAGCAGCTTAGCGGCCAGGGAAGGCTATGGCTACACCTTC
CASSLAAREGYGYTF
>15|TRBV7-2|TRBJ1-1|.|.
TGTGCCAGCAGCTTAGGTATCGGGGCAGTGGATGAAGCTTTCTTT
CASSLGIGAVDEAFF
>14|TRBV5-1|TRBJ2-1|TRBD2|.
TGCGCCAGCAGCTTGAGCGGGAGGAGGTATGAGCAGTTCTTC
CASSLSGRRYEQFF
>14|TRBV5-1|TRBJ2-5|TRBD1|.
TGCGCCAGCAGCGAGTCGGGACAGATGGCTCAGGAGTACTTC
CASSESGQMAQEYF
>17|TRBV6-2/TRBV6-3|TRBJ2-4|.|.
TGTGCCAGCAGTTACTCGATGGGAGGATTAGCCAAAAACATTCAGTACTTC
CASSYSMGGLAKNIQYF
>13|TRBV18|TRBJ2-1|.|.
TGTGCCAGCTCACCTGGGGGCAAAAGTGAGCAGTTCTTC
CASSPGGKSEQFF
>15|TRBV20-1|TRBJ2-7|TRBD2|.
TGCAGTGCTAGAGCAGGGACTAGCTTGTACAATGAGCAGTACTTC
CSARAGTSLYNEQYF
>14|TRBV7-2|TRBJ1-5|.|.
TGTGCCAGCAGTGAGCGAGGGGGGGATCAGCCCCAGCATTTT
CASSERGGDQPQHF
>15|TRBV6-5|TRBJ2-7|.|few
TGTGCCAGCAGTACGGGCCGGGGCAGGGCTAACGAGCAGTACTTC
CASSTGRGRANEQYF
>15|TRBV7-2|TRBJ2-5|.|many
TGTGCCAGTTTAGCTTATTTCGCAGGCCAAGAGACCCAGTACTTC
CASLAYFAGQETQYF
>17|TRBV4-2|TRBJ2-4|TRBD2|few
TGTGCCAGCAGCCAAGATCCCAGCGGGGGAGGGCAGTACATTCAGTACTTC
CASSQDPSGGGQYIQYF
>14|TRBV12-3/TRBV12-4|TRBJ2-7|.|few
TGTGCCAGCAGTTTAAGCGTAGCGCCTTACGAGCAGTACTTC
CASSLSVAPYEQYF
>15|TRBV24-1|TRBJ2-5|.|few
TGTGCCACCAGTGATTCACAGGGTACGCAAGAGACCCAGTACTTC
CATSDSQGTQETQYF
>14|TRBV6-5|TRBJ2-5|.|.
TGTGCCAGCAGTTACTCGGGGGCGCGGGAGACCCAGTACTTC
CASSYSGARETQYF
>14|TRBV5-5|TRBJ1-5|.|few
TGTGCCAGCAGCTTGGATGGCAGGTCGCAGCCCCAGCATTTT
CASSLDGRSQPQHF
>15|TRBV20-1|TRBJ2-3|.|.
TGCAGTGCCAACACCGACGAGAGAGGCACAGATACGCAGTATTTT
CSANTDERGTDTQYF
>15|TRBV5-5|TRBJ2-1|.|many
TGTGCCAGCAGCTTGCGGGTAGCGGCCTACAATGAGCAGTTCTTC
CASSLRVAAYNEQFF
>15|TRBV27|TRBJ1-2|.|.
TGTGCCAGCAGTTTCGGACGGGGAGCTCACTATGGCTACACCTTC
CASSFGRGAHYGYTF